The entry below describes one T cell receptor beta chain. What it binds is not known. Donors came from a validation cohort of some 110 subjects, distinct from the first 666-subject cohort. The data originate from a study of cytomegalovirus exposure and HLA in healthy donors. Findings and limits, study-wide: Cytomegalovirus-associated status was assigned to more than 150 TCR beta chains.

The protocol was immunoSEQ multiplex PCR, while the TCRdb copy is restricted to in-frame clones and leaves out a portion. The sample gives a few hundred thousand clones, 90% of which show up once; under 0.45% is in the top ten. Trimming cost V 0 bases and J 5 bases; bases outside gene matches: 9. Germline values: CDR1 SGHDN, CDR2 FVKESK. This CDR3 comprises 16 residues. This chain joins TRBV14 and TRBJ2-5; 7 bases are shared with TRBD1. Sequenced material: PBMCs. The clonotype comes from a young woman in good health and CMV-seronegative. The CDR3 nucleotides read TGTGCCAGCAGCCAAGATGAGGGGGCCCGTGGGGAGACCCAGTACTTC. It specifies CASSQDEGARGETQYF. The variable domain in full, completed from reference TRBV14 and TRBJ2-5, reads EAGVTQFPSHSVIEKGQTVTLRCDPISGHDNLYWYRRVMGKEIKFLLHFVKESKQDESGMPNNRFLAERTGGTYSTLKVQPAELEDSGVYFCASSQDEGARGETQYFGPGTRLLVL.